The 14 T cell receptor beta chains listed next were all sequenced from one sample in a study of T cell changes during pregnancy in multiple sclerosis. Data came from immunoSEQ multiplex PCR; TCRdb stores just in-frame clones and leaves some out. The table lists 40,000 to 50,000 clones, 80% to 95% of them singletons, with roughly 3.8% in the top ten. The sequenced sample was CD8+ T cells from peripheral blood mononuclear cells, obtained after pregnancy. The source of these receptors is a female donor with multiple sclerosis, enrolled in a pregnancy study.

The chain carries TRBV15 and TRBJ2-7; weak D call: TRBD1 (6 bases). The ends were cut back, 3 bases at V and 0 bases at J, with 18 bases in the middle. Germline loops: CDR1 LNHNV, CDR2 YYDKDF (reference sequence). CDR3 length: 17 amino acids. The CDR3 region has the DNA TGTGCCACCAGCAGTCGGACAGCAACACTAAGCTCCTACGAGCAGTACTTC. This translates into CATSSRTATLSSYEQYF.

This chain uses TRBV4-3 with TRBJ2-1; 8 positions agree with TRBD2. With 2 bases clipped from V and 2 bases from J, the junction kept 2 bases outside the gene matches. From germline, CDR1 is LGHNA and CDR2 YSLEER. This CDR3 has 15 amino acids. The CDR3 sequence is CASSQWRGAYNEQFF. In DNA form, the CDR3 reads TGCGCCAGCAGCCAATGGCGGGGGGCCTACAATGAGCAGTTCTTC.

The chain links TRBV6-5 to TRBJ2-7; 8 nucleotides match TRBD1. This CDR3 has 14 amino acids. Germline CDR1 MNHEY, CDR2 SVGAGI. The V and J ends lost 0 bases and 2 bases, in that order; junction bases with no gene match: 0. The CDR3 DNA reads TGTGCCAGCAGTTACTCACAGGGGGCCTACGAGCAGTACTTC. It codes for CASSYSQGAYEQYF.

The chain has TRBV30 and TRBJ1-2; D unclear. The length of the CDR3 is 9 residues. CDR1 and CDR2 (germline): GTSNPN, SVGIG (reference sequence). V shed 5 bases and J shed 8 bases, with 6 bases lying between them. CDR3 in amino acids: CAWEGGYTF. CDR3 nucleotide sequence: TGTGCCTGGGAGGGAGGCTACACCTTC.

The rearrangement joins TRBV19 to TRBJ1-2, with 9 bases fitting TRBD1. CDR3 size: 12 residues. Trimming at V came to 3 bases and at J to 12 bases, leaving 5 bases not matched to a gene. In germline, CDR1 is LNHDA, CDR2 SQIVND (reference sequence). CDR3 in DNA: TGTGCCAGTAGTATGGGGACAGGGCGTAACACCTTC. It codes for CASSMGTGRNTF.

The sample holds one count of this clone. V is TRBV13 and J is TRBJ2-5, with 14 bases aligning to TRBD2. Germline lookup yields CDR1 PRHDT and CDR2 FYEKMQ (reference sequence). After removal of 3 bases from V and 5 bases from J, the junction contained 5 bases not matched to a gene. This CDR3 spans 16 amino acids. Written as DNA, the CDR3 is TGTGCCAGCAGCTTGGGACTAGCGGGAGAGGGGGAGACCCAGTACTTC. Its translation is CASSLGLAGEGETQYF.

This clone is medium-sized (0.01 to 0.1%) in the sample. The V and J genes are TRBV4-1 and TRBJ2-7, with 7 bases matching TRBD2. This CDR3 has 15 amino acids. Germline V CDR1 and CDR2: MGHRA, YSYEKL. Trimming at V came to 0 bases and at J to 5 bases, leaving 7 bases not matched to a gene. CDR3 in DNA: TGCGCCAGCAGCCAAGATGGGGGAGGGCCTGACGAGCAGTACTTC. Its translation is CASSQDGGGPDEQYF.

The V call is TRBV4-1, the J call TRBJ2-1; no clear D gene. The CDR3 totals 14 residues. V lost 8 bases and J lost 3, with 14 bases in between. The germline V gene encodes CDR1 MGHRA and CDR2 YSYEKL. This CDR3 reads CASAEVALYNEQFF. CDR3 nucleotide sequence: TGCGCCAGCGCCGAGGTAGCCCTCTACAATGAGCAGTTCTTC.

The DNA of the CDR3 is TGTGCCAGCAGTTACCCTAGCGGGAGAGACACCGGGGAGCTGTTTTTT. The encoded protein is CASSYPSGRDTGELFF. J is TRBJ2-2 and V is TRBV6-6, with 10 positions matching TRBD2. Per germline, CDR1 MNHNY and CDR2 SVGAGI (reference sequence). Losses at the gene ends were 2 bases for V and 3 bases for J; bases not matched to a gene: 3. The CDR3 runs to 16 residues.

V is TRBV4-3 and J is TRBJ2-7; TRBD1 might be the D (5 bases). Germline CDR1 LGHNA, CDR2 YSLEER. The CDR3 consists of 15 residues. The ends were cut back, 0 bases at V and 0 bases at J, with 9 bases in the middle. This CDR3 reads CASSQEADSSYEQYF. Written as DNA, the CDR3 is TGCGCCAGCAGCCAAGAGGCTGACAGCTCCTACGAGCAGTACTTC.

The rearrangement uses TRBV6-6 and TRBJ1-2; maybe TRBD1 (5 bases). CDR1 is MNHNY, CDR2 SVGAGI, per germline (reference sequence). V was clipped by 0 bases and J by 0 bases, with 8 bases between them. The CDR3 has 15 amino acids. The CDR3 loop is CASSYSGGANYGYTF. The CDR3 DNA reads as TGTGCCAGCAGTTACTCGGGAGGGGCTAACTATGGCTACACCTTC.

The chain is built from TRBV19 and TRBJ1-1; no definite D call. Germline CDR1 and CDR2: LNHDA and SQIVND (reference sequence). The V gene lost 5 bases and the J gene lost 0 bases, with 7 bases spanning the gap. CDR3 length: 13 amino acids. This CDR3 is CASSAGLNTEAFF. CDR3 DNA: TGTGCCAGTAGTGCGGGTCTGAACACTGAAGCTTTCTTT. The full variable domain, completed using reference TRBV19 and TRBJ1-1, is DGGITQSPKYLFRKEGQNVTLSCEQNLNHDAMYWYRQDPGQGLRLIYYSQIVNDFQKGDIAEGYSVSREKKESFPLTVTSAQKNPTAFYLCASSAGLNTEAFFGQGTRLTVV.

This chain joins TRBV4-3 and TRBJ1-1; weak D call: TRBD1 (6 bases). Germline values: CDR1 LGHNA, CDR2 YSLEER. The CDR3 totals 17 residues. The V gene lost 0 bases and the J gene lost 0 bases, with 14 bases spanning the gap. CDR3 bases: TGCGCCAGCAGCCAAGATGGGTCGGACAGCATGAACACTGAAGCTTTCTTT. Its translation: CASSQDGSDSMNTEAFF.

This clone has only a few counts. The chain recombines TRBV4-2 with TRBJ1-1; possible D gene TRBD1, 5 bases. Germline V lookup: CDR1 LGHNA, CDR2 YNFKEQ. This CDR3 contains 12 residues. V was shortened by 3 bases and J by 10 bases, with 12 bases between the two germline ends. This CDR3 reads CASSQSRDVAFF. DNA of the CDR3: TGTGCCAGCAGCCAGAGCAGGGATGTAGCTTTCTTT.